This T cell receptor (beta chain) was obtained from a study of technical replicates of blood from a few donors. Assay: immunoSEQ multiplex PCR; the TCRdb copy retains only in-frame clones and omits some. The sample shows roughly 72,000 clones, about 92% of them seen only once. Germline CDR1 reads SGHDT; CDR2 reads YYEEEE. The CDR3 covers 15 residues. V was pared by 4 bases and J by 4 bases, with 10 bases of the junction left unmatched. The chain has TRBV5-6 and TRBJ1-2, with TRBD1 matching over 7 bases. The source material was T cells isolated from PBMCs. The origin of this receptor is a human donor in good health. The CDR3 nucleotides read TGTGCCAGCAGCCCAATAGACAGGGATTTCTATGGCTACACCTTC. Translation gives CASSPIDRDFYGYTF.